A selection of T cell receptor beta chains follows, all from one sample in a study of T cell changes during pregnancy in multiple sclerosis. Clones were sequenced by immunoSEQ multiplex PCR, and TCRdb holds only the in-frame ones, with some missing. Found here are around 50,000 clones, more than 85% of them singletons; the top ten hold less than 6.5%. Here the sequenced sample was CD8+ T cells from peripheral blood mononuclear cells, taken in the first trimester of pregnancy. The receptors originated from a female donor with multiple sclerosis, enrolled in a pregnancy study. The CDR3 runs from the conserved cysteine through the conserved F or W. Clone size appears in some rows only: once, few, many, or a class for an expanded clone.

size	V	length	J	CDR3
.	TRBV4-2	17	TRBJ1-1	CASSQKPAGGVGTEAFF
.	TRBV7-9	17	TRBJ2-5	CASSFPRTGTERETQYF
few	TRBV19	14	TRBJ1-2	CASSPTQGPYGYTF
few	TRBV7-8	17	TRBJ2-1	CASSLKDAGAPYNEQFF
once	TRBV9	16	TRBJ2-7	CASSVGDRGPSYEQYF
.	TRBV27	12	TRBJ1-2	CASTMEGGGYTF
.	TRBV6-5	16	TRBJ2-3	CASSSLLAGGPDTQYF
.	TRBV12-5	12	TRBJ2-7	CASGLPHYEQYF
.	TRBV7-6	14	TRBJ1-5	CASSFGQGSQPQHF
.	TRBV5-5	16	TRBJ2-5	CASSLMAGGTKDSQYF
.	TRBV19	14	TRBJ2-5	CASSPGGPTETQYF
.	TRBV30	15	TRBJ2-7	CAWSVGAGGPYEQYF
.	TRBV30	17	TRBJ2-3	CAWSDVFASGATDTQYF
.	TRBV9	14	TRBJ2-7	CASSVATSSYEQYF
.	TRBV19	15	TRBJ1-5	CASSNPGQRNQPQHF
.	TRBV27	14	TRBJ2-2	CASSPSAGTGELFF
.	TRBV28	14	TRBJ1-5	CASWYRGSNQPQHF
.	TRBV7-9	14	TRBJ2-7	CASSSTSGTYEQYF
.	TRBV9	13	TRBJ2-2	CASTGVGTGELFF
.	TRBV9	15	TRBJ2-1	CASSVSGKPGNEQFF
.	TRBV30	15	TRBJ2-2	CACSLAGVNTGELFF
.	TRBV9	15	TRBJ2-1	CASSVSGSSYNEQFF
.	TRBV27	14	TRBJ2-7	CASSEVGLSYEQYF
.	TRBV29-1	15	TRBJ2-7	CSVRGASESSYEQYF
.	TRBV7-8	15	TRBJ2-7	CASSLGWDNLEEQYF
.	TRBV28	16	TRBJ1-5	CASSPRLTSLNQPQHF
.	TRBV4-3	16	TRBJ2-3	CASSQGTSGNTDTQYF
.	TRBV4-1	15	TRBJ1-2	CASSQNTGQTYGYTF
.	TRBV5-4	13	TRBJ2-7	CASSLGGRGEQYF
.	TRBV7-9	12	TRBJ2-2	CASSQGGGELFF
.	TRBV13	15	TRBJ2-7	CASSLGGQASYEQYF
once	TRBV4-1	15	TRBJ1-2	CASSQDRGQGYGYTF
.	TRBV13	17	TRBJ1-1	CASSSWSDRVLVTEAFF
.	TRBV5-4	12	TRBJ2-2	CASSLYPGELFF
once	TRBV18	17	TRBJ1-1	CASSPDLASFRDTEAFF
.	TRBV5-4	15	TRBJ2-5	CASSLTGLAEETQYF
.	TRBV19	13	TRBJ2-1	CASSWYRDDEQFF
.	TRBV19	13	TRBJ2-7	CASSTTVSYEQYF
.	TRBV28	13	TRBJ2-7	CASIGEMDYEQYF
few	TRBV7-9	15	TRBJ2-7	CASSLALAEDYEQYF
.	TRBV12-5	15	TRBJ2-5	CASGLAGTGLETQYF
.	TRBV25-1	17	TRBJ2-3	CASSDTDRGGYTDTQYF
.	TRBV7-2	18	TRBJ2-1	CASSLNRGASRSYNEQFF
.	TRBV28	14	TRBJ2-1	CASSPRTGSPKKFF
.	TRBV5-5	14	TRBJ1-1	CASSLGDFYTEAFF
once	TRBV7-9	12	TRBJ2-7	CASSRGAYEQYF